This T cell receptor beta chain was recorded in a study of technical replicates of blood from four donors. Using immunoSEQ multiplex PCR, the repertoire was profiled, and TCRdb retains in-frame clones only, with some absent. The table records tens of thousands of clones, 97% of them present only once. The CDR3 is 17 amino acids. The germline V gene encodes CDR1 SGHVS and CDR2 FQNEAQ. The V end was cut by 1 base, the J end by 3 bases, with 18 bases between. This chain links TRBV7-8 with TRBJ1-2; D possibly corresponds to TRBD1 (5 bases). The TCR comes from a human donor in good health. The sequenced material came from T cells isolated from PBMCs. The CDR3 is CASSLVPSRAKDYGYTF. The CDR3 coding sequence is TGTGCCAGCAGCTTAGTCCCCTCCAGGGCAAAGGACTATGGCTACACCTTC.